These T cell receptor beta chains were read from a single sample in a study of early T cells in non-severe SARS-CoV-2 infection. TCRdb passed the 5' RACE reads through MiXCR, listing each CDR3 protein once. The sample yields roughly 100,000 distinct CDR3 sequences, about an eighth seen once. Input material: whole blood. The receptors here all came from an adult who was a healthcare worker with PCR-confirmed SARS-CoV-2 infection or an uninfected control (not recorded which). The CDR3 runs from the conserved cysteine through the conserved F or W. The D gene is left open where the match is weak. Some rows have no size entry. The others give once, few or many, or a class for an expanded clone.

clone_size: NA
j_call: TRBJ1-2
v_call: TRBV5-1
d_call: TRBD1
cdr3_nt: TGCGCCAGCAGCGCGGACACAGGGGTAAATGGCTACACCTTC
cdr3_aa: CASSADTGVNGYTF

clone_size: many
j_call: TRBJ2-2
v_call: TRBV5-1
d_call: NA
cdr3_nt: TGCGCCAGCAGCACCGAAGCGGGCCAAACCGGGGAGCTGTTTTTT
cdr3_aa: CASSTEAGQTGELFF

clone_size: NA
j_call: TRBJ2-2
v_call: TRBV28
d_call: NA
cdr3_nt: TGTGCCAGCAGTTCGCCCGGAGGCCCGGAGGAGCTGTTTTTT
cdr3_aa: CASSSPGGPEELFF

clone_size: many
j_call: TRBJ1-4
v_call: TRBV20-1
d_call: NA
cdr3_nt: TGCAGTGCCCTCGCCTCCAATGAAAAACTGTTTTTT
cdr3_aa: CSALASNEKLFF

clone_size: NA
j_call: TRBJ2-5
v_call: TRBV7-3
d_call: NA
cdr3_nt: TGTGCCAGCAGCTTAAACAGGAAAGAGACCCAGTACTTC
cdr3_aa: CASSLNRKETQYF

clone_size: few
j_call: TRBJ2-2
v_call: TRBV20-1
d_call: TRBD2
cdr3_nt: TGCAGTGCGGAATCCGGGACTAGCGAGGAGCTGTTTTTT
cdr3_aa: CSAESGTSEELFF

clone_size: NA
j_call: TRBJ1-6
v_call: TRBV3-1
d_call: NA
cdr3_nt: TGTGCCAGCAGCCTCGGCGGGAACTATTCACCCCTCCACTTT
cdr3_aa: CASSLGGNYSPLHF

clone_size: NA
j_call: TRBJ2-5
v_call: TRBV25-1
d_call: NA
cdr3_nt: TGTGCCAGCAGTGAAACTTACCAAGAGACCCAGTACTTC
cdr3_aa: CASSETYQETQYF

clone_size: NA
j_call: TRBJ2-7
v_call: TRBV28
d_call: NA
cdr3_nt: TGTGCCAGCAGTCTCGAGGCTCGTGGCTCTTACTTC
cdr3_aa: CASSLEARGSYF

clone_size: NA
j_call: TRBJ1-3
v_call: TRBV12-3/TRBV12-4
d_call: NA
cdr3_nt: TGTGCCAGCAGTTTGAAATCGGGACAAGCTGAAAACACCATATATTTT
cdr3_aa: CASSLKSGQAENTIYF

clone_size: NA
j_call: TRBJ2-3
v_call: TRBV9
d_call: TRBD2
cdr3_nt: TGTGCCAGCAGCCCCGTGGTAGCGGGAGGAGATACGCAGTATTTT
cdr3_aa: CASSPVVAGGDTQYF

clone_size: few
j_call: TRBJ1-1
v_call: TRBV3-1
d_call: NA
cdr3_nt: TGTGCCAGCAGCCCCAGGTGGGGTGAAGCTTTCTTT
cdr3_aa: CASSPRWGEAFF

clone_size: few
j_call: TRBJ2-7
v_call: TRBV11-2
d_call: TRBD2
cdr3_nt: TGTGCCAGCAGCCTCCGGAGAAGCGGGGCCTCCTACGAGCAGTACTTC
cdr3_aa: CASSLRRSGASYEQYF

clone_size: few
j_call: TRBJ1-2
v_call: TRBV5-1
d_call: NA
cdr3_nt: TGCGCCAGCAGCTTTCCCAGGGGCGCGGGCTACACCTTC
cdr3_aa: CASSFPRGAGYTF

clone_size: NA
j_call: TRBJ2-7
v_call: TRBV14
d_call: NA
cdr3_nt: TGTGCCAGCAGCCAAGACCACGAGCAGTACTTC
cdr3_aa: CASSQDHEQYF

clone_size: NA
j_call: TRBJ1-2
v_call: TRBV29-1
d_call: TRBD1
cdr3_nt: TGCAGCGTCCTTCTGACAGGGTCGGATGGCTACACCTTC
cdr3_aa: CSVLLTGSDGYTF

clone_size: many
j_call: TRBJ1-1
v_call: TRBV20-1
d_call: NA
cdr3_nt: TGCAGTGCTAGGCCGGGCACTGAAGCTTTCTTT
cdr3_aa: CSARPGTEAFF

clone_size: many
j_call: TRBJ1-1
v_call: TRBV20-1
d_call: NA
cdr3_nt: TGCAGTGCTAGTCCAAGGGTTGAAGCTTTCTTT
cdr3_aa: CSASPRVEAFF

clone_size: few
j_call: TRBJ1-1
v_call: TRBV29-1
d_call: TRBD1
cdr3_nt: TGCAGCGTTCCCACAGGGGCTGAAGCTTTCTTT
cdr3_aa: CSVPTGAEAFF

clone_size: NA
j_call: TRBJ2-7
v_call: TRBV2
d_call: TRBD1
cdr3_nt: TGTGCCAGCAGCACCAATCCGGGACAGGGCTACGAGCAGTACTTC
cdr3_aa: CASSTNPGQGYEQYF

clone_size: few
j_call: TRBJ2-1
v_call: TRBV29-1
d_call: NA
cdr3_nt: TGCAGCGTTGCCCAGCCGCTCTACAATGAGCAGTTCTTC
cdr3_aa: CSVAQPLYNEQFF

clone_size: few
j_call: TRBJ1-2
v_call: TRBV14
d_call: TRBD1
cdr3_nt: TGTGCCAGCAGCCAACGGGACAGGGAGGCCTATGGCTACACCTTC
cdr3_aa: CASSQRDREAYGYTF